This T cell receptor (beta chain) derives from a study of blood T cell repertoires in COVID-19. The CDR3 runs to 12 residues. Trimming cost V 3 bases and J 10 bases, with 10 bases left between them. CDR1 and CDR2 from the germline V gene are MDHEN and SYDVKM. Those who participated ranged in age from 18 to 89 years and resided in roughly 26 US areas. Participant-reported clinical history was the basis for cohort assignment. In Cohort 3, a recovered donor had either two negative PCRs, clearance, or symptom resolution. Sequenced by immunoSEQ multiplex PCR; TCRdb stores in-frame clones only, minus some. The sample lists about 440,000 clones, roughly 91% occurring once.

Sequences were obtained from PBMCs or T cells enriched from blood (not recorded which). This TCR was recovered from a man younger than 35 who had recovered from COVID-19. V usage is TRBV28 and J usage is TRBJ2-1; D unclear. The CDR3 here is CASSLGLSEQFF. CDR3 sequence (DNA): TGTGCCAGCAGTTTGGGCCTTTCGGAGCAGTTCTTC.